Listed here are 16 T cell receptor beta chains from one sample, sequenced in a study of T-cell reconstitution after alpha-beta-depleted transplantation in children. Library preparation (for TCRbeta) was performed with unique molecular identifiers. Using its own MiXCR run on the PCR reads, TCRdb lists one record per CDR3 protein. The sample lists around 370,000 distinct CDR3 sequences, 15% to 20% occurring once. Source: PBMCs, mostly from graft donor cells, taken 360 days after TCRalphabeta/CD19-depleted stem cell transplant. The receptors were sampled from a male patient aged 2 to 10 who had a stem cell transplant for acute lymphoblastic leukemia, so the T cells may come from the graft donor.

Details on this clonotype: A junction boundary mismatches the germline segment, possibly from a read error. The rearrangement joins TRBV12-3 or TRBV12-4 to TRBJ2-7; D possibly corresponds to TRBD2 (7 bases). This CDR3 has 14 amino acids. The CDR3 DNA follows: TGTGCCAGCAGTTTGGGGGGGGGCGCGTACGAGCGGTACTTC. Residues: CASSLGGGAYERYF.

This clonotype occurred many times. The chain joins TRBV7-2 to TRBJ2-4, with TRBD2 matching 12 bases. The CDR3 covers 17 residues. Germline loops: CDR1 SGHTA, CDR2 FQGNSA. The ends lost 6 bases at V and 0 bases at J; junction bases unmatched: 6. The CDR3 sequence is CASSFRLAGVAKNIQYF. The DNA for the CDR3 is TGTGCCAGCAGTTTTCGACTAGCGGGAGTAGCCAAAAACATTCAGTACTTC.

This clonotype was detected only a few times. CDR3 sequence reads: CASSLGAGNQPQHF. The CDR3 DNA is TGCGCCAGCAGCTTGGGGGCAGGGAATCAGCCCCAGCATTTT. V is TRBV5-1 and J is TRBJ1-5, with D possibly being TRBD1 (5 bases). Germline loops: CDR1 SGHRS, CDR2 YFSETQ. The V gene lost 0 bases and the J gene lost 4 bases, with 8 bases spanning the gap. The CDR3 extends over 14 amino acids.

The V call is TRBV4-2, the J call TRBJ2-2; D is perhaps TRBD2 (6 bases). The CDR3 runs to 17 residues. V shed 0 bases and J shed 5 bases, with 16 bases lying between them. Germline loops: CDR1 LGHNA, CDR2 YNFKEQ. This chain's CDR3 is CASSQDWGEWGTGELFF. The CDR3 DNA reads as TGTGCCAGCAGCCAAGATTGGGGGGAGTGGGGAACCGGGGAGCTGTTTTTT.

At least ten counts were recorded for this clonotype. Here the CDR3 DNA reads TGCGCCAGCAGCCAGGGTGACAAAGCCAGGGAGCTGTTTTTT. It codes for CASSQGDKARELFF. The chain joins TRBV4-3 to TRBJ2-2, with D hard to call. The CDR3 is made up of 14 amino acids. The germline V gene has CDR1 LGHNA and CDR2 YSLEER. With 3 bases removed from V and 9 bases from J, the gap between germline ends came to 14 bases.

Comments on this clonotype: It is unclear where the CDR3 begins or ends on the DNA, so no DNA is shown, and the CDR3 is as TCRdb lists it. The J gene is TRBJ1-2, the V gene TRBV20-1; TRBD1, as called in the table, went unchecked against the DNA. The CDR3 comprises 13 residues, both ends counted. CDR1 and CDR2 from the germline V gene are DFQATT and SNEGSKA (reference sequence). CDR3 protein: CSAREFGQGAAQF.

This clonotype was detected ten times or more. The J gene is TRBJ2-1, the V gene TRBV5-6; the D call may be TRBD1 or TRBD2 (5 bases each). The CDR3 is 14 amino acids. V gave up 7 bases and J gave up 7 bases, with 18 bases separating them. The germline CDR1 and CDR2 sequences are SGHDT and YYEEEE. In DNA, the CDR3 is TGTGCCAGCCGGTCCCGGGGCTGGAGAAATGAGCAGTTCTTC. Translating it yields CASRSRGWRNEQFF.

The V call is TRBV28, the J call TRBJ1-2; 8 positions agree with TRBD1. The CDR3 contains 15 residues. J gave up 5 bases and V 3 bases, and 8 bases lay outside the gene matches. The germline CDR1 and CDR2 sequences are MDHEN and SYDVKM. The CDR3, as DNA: TGTGCCAGCAGTTTCCCGGACAGGGTGATATATGGCTACACCTTC. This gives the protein CASSFPDRVIYGYTF.

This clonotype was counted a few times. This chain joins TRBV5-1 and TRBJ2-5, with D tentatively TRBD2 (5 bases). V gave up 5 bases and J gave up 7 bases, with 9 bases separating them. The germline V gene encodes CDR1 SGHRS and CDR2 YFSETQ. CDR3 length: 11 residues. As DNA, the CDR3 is TGCGCCAGCAGGTCCGAGGGGACCCAGTACTTC. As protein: CASRSEGTQYF.

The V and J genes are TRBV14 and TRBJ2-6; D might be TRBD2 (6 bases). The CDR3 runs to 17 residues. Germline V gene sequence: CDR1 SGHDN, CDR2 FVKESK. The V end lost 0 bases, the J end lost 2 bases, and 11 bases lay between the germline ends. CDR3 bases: TGTGCCAGCAGCCAAGATTTGGGAGGAGCTGGGGCCAACGTCCTGACTTTC. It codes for CASSQDLGGAGANVLTF.

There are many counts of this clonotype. CDR3 sequence reads: CASSLRGTSGSYNEQFF. CDR3 nucleotides: TGTGCCAGCAGTTTACGGGGCACTAGCGGGAGCTACAATGAGCAGTTCTTC. This chain connects TRBV12-3 or TRBV12-4 to TRBJ2-1, with 11 bases lining up with TRBD2. CDR3 length: 17 amino acids. With 2 bases clipped from V and 3 bases from J, the junction kept 6 bases outside the gene matches.

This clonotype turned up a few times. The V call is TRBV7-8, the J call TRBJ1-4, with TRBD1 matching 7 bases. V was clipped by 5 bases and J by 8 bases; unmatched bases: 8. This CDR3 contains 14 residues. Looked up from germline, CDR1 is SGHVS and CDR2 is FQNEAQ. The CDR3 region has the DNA TGTGCCAGCAGCGGACAGGTCGCGAAGGAAAAACTGTTTTTT. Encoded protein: CASSGQVAKEKLFF.

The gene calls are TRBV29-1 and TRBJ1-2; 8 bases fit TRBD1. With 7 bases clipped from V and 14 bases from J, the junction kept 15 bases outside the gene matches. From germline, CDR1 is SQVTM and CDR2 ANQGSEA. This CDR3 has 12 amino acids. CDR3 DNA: TGCAGCGACCAAACAGGGGGGGGCCCCGAAACCTTC. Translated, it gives CSDQTGGGPETF.

DNA of the CDR3: TGTGCCAGCAGACTGACAGGGGGGCGTGACGAGCAGTACTTC. It codes for CASRLTGGRDEQYF. This chain connects TRBV27 to TRBJ2-7; 9 bases fit TRBD1. CDR3 length: 14 amino acids. The ends lost 6 bases at V and 5 bases at J; junction bases unmatched: 8. Germline V gene data show CDR1 as MNHEY and CDR2 as SMNVEV (reference sequence).

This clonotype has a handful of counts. The CDR3: CASSQRAGLAVRGEQYF. CDR3 nucleotide sequence: TGCGCCAGCAGCCAAAGGGCGGGACTAGCAGTTCGAGGCGAGCAGTACTTC. V is TRBV4-3 and J is TRBJ2-7; 9 bases fit TRBD2. With 2 bases clipped from V and 6 bases from J, the junction kept 14 bases outside the gene matches. The CDR3 consists of 17 residues. Germline values: CDR1 LGHNA, CDR2 YSLEER.

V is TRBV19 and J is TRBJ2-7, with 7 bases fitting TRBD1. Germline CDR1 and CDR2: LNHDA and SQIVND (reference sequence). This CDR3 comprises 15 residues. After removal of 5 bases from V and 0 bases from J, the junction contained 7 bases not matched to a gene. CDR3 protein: CASSARGQPSYEQYF. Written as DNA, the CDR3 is TGTGCCAGTAGTGCAAGGGGACAGCCCTCCTACGAGCAGTACTTC.